The entry that follows covers one T cell receptor beta chain sequence. The antigen remains unidentified. Trimming took 0 bases from V and 2 from J, leaving 11 bases between them. The CDR3 covers 15 residues. The germline CDR1 and CDR2 sequences are SGHNT and YENEEA. This sample is part of a study of T cell clonotyping in hematopoietic cell transplantation. Turning to the study itself: Recipient samples before transplant were obtained post-cytoreduction.

Clones were sequenced by immunoSEQ multiplex PCR, and TCRdb holds only the in-frame ones, with some missing. The sample lists around 19,000 clones; 77% were seen once. Regarding time point: recipient sample about 28 days before transplant, after cytoreduction. Regarding the study as a whole: Pathologically expanded recipient clonotypes increased progressively from day 30 to day 180 as diversity fell. Few recipient clonotypes overlapped donors; over 97% were de novo at given depth.

The sequences come from peripheral blood mononuclear cells, collected before stem cell transplant. The TCR comes from a man aged 55 to 70 with acute myeloid leukemia. Some clones in this sample may be carry-over from other donors' samples. V gene TRBV11-3 combines with J gene TRBJ2-7; D unresolved. This chain's CDR3 is CASSLEGYITYEQYF. Here the CDR3 DNA reads TGTGCCAGCAGCTTAGAGGGGTATATTACCTACGAGCAGTACTTC.